Listed here are 5 T cell receptor beta chains from one sample, sequenced in a study of cytomegalovirus exposure and HLA in healthy donors. Produced via immunoSEQ multiplex PCR; TCRdb's table is partial and in-frame only. The profile covers fewer than 200,000 clones, with 85% appearing a single time and more than 15% taken by the ten largest. Sequencing used PBMCs. The source of these receptors is a man between 18 and 29 years old in good health and CMV-seropositive.

The V and J genes are TRBV28 and TRBJ2-4; 7 bases fit TRBD1. Looked up from germline, CDR1 is MDHEN and CDR2 is SYDVKM. The length of the CDR3 is 13 residues. The V gene end was trimmed by 8 bases and the J gene end by 5 bases; junction bases not matched to a gene: 6. The CDR3, as DNA: TGTGCCAGCCACGGTGGACAGGAAAACATTCAGTACTTC. Protein product: CASHGGQENIQYF.

The chain joins TRBV25-1 to TRBJ2-2, with D possibly matching TRBD2 (6 bases). V was trimmed by 1 base and J by 5 bases, leaving 14 bases between them. Germline CDR1 reads MGHDK; CDR2 reads SYGVNS. CDR3 size: 16 residues. CDR3 nucleotide sequence: TGTGCCAGCAGTGAATTCGGGGGAAGGCTGACCGGGGAGCTGTTTTTT. It is translated as CASSEFGGRLTGELFF.

This clone was counted a single time. The chain has TRBV10-3 and TRBJ1-1, with 7 nucleotides matching TRBD1. The ends lost 8 bases at V and 1 base at J; junction bases unmatched: 19. The CDR3 runs to 18 residues. Germline CDR1 reads ENHRY; CDR2 reads SYGVKD. The CDR3 region has the DNA TGTGCCATCCAGGGGGGCGGTTCGGCGAGGATGTCGAACACTGAAGCTTTCTTT. It translates to CAIQGGGSARMSNTEAFF.

The V gene is TRBV19, the J gene TRBJ1-1; D gene uncertain. In germline, CDR1 is LNHDA, CDR2 SQIVND (reference sequence). Trimming took off 1 base at V and 11 bases at J, with 14 bases between the two ends. The CDR3 consists of 13 residues. CDR3 protein: CASSIVGMSWAFF. For the CDR3, the DNA is TGTGCCAGTAGTATAGTCGGGATGAGTTGGGCTTTCTTT.

The sample holds one count of this clone. The chain is built from TRBV28 and TRBJ1-2; D possibly corresponds to TRBD1 (6 bases). Germline assignment: CDR1 MDHEN and CDR2 SYDVKM. V dropped 2 bases and J dropped 11 bases, with 18 bases sitting between them. This CDR3 comprises 14 residues. The CDR3 spells CASSLQSGGAFYTF. CDR3 nucleotides: TGTGCCAGCAGTTTACAATCTGGGGGCGCATTTTACACCTTC.